This T cell receptor beta chain was recorded in a study of vaccination effects on CD4 cells after COVID-19 (dated by TCRdb to between 2020 and 2023). For context, the study as a whole: Each participant got two doses of an mRNA SARS-CoV-2 vaccine, either BNT162b2 or mRNA-1273. SARS-CoV-2 spike-specific CD4+ TCR repertoires were compared before and after mRNA vaccination in COVID-19 convalescent patients and in infection-naive vaccine recipients. A total of nine to ten COVID-19 convalescent patients and a handful of SARS-CoV-2-naive healthy vaccine recipients were included in the full study. In the study, cultures from other donors were sequenced using the Oncomine TCR Beta short-read assay on an Illumina iSeq 100.

Library construction relied on the immunoSEQ multiplex PCR assay. DNA from the cultured, isolated CD4+ T cells was subjected to TCR beta CDR3 sequencing. The paper's data handling went like this. The analysis removed non-productive TCR sequences, trimmed reads to the CDR3 region, and retained only CDR3s that were 7 or more amino acids long. The MANAFEST web app was used to identify antigen-specific clonotypes by comparing expansion in peptide wells with expansion in reference cultures. Positive clones required FDR<0.05 expansion versus reference and all other wells, odds ratio above 5, and frequency above 0.1% in two replicate wells. Cross-reactive clonotypes were defined as significantly expanded in SARS-CoV-2 spike wells and in at least one common cold coronavirus spike condition. CDR3 similarity was assessed by Levenshtein distance using the stringdist R package, and unrooted trees were constructed with ape in R 3.6.1. Entries here come from immuneACCESS through TCRdb and include only in-frame sequences with V and J called. Some clones fail to appear in such tables; in the studies checked, an unresolved V gene covers under half of the shortfall, and the cause of the remainder is unknown. V and J calls and clone size are those listed in that table; D and trimming were worked out from the DNA. This sample lists more than 40,000 clones; around three quarters were detected once. The ten top clones hold roughly a tenth of the sample.

To identify antigen-specific CD4+ T cell clonotypes by their expansion, the ViraFEST assay first stimulated PBMC with viral peptide pools and then applied TCR sequencing. After less than 13 days of culture, CD4+ T cells were isolated with the EasySep CD4+ T cell isolation kit. Negative nucleocapsid antibody results before and after vaccination confirmed that the healthy vaccine recipients had no prior SARS-CoV-2 infection. Each well held fewer than 2.5 million PBMC cultured in IMDM containing roughly 5% human AB serum, 8 to 10 IU/ml IL-2 and gentamicin, along with about 10 ug/ml peptides. Half of the culture medium was replaced with fresh IL-2-containing medium on days 3 and 7. Each peptide stimulation condition was cultured in triplicate wells unless otherwise noted. PBMC were separated from whole blood using Ficoll-Paque Plus gradient centrifugation and were then either cryopreserved at -140C or used fresh. The spike proteins of SARS-CoV-2 and of the common cold coronaviruses HCoV-NL63, HCoV-OC43 and HCoV-229E were spanned by overlapping peptide pools. The QIAamp micro DNA kit was used to extract genomic DNA from the cultured CD4+ T cells.

The study at large found these results: Only a small number of convalescent patients were included, and no early post-infection timepoints were available, which limited the study. Clones induced by infection and clones induced by vaccination both contracted markedly at late timepoints after vaccination, which fits with T cell responses waning over time. Among healthy vaccine recipients, nearly all vaccine-induced clones were SARS-CoV-2 mono-reactive, and just 1 of 255 was cross-reactive with common cold coronaviruses.

CDR1 and CDR2 are drawn from the germline V gene: MNHEY, SVGAGI. V is cut by 4 bases and J by 5 bases, and the space between the germline ends is 14 bases. The CDR3 measures 14 amino acids from cysteine to phenylalanine. Only CDR3 DNA is held: 42 bases, read in frame from base 1. A word on this clone: It has no known antigen specificity. Per-base quality was not reported, and no clone a single base away is much larger than it.

The chain links TRBV6-5 with TRBJ1-1, and possibly TRBD1, on 5 matching bases. The receptor was isolated from a human donor who received a COVID-19 vaccine. The starting material was CD4+ T cells from PBMCs cultured with SARS-CoV-2 spike peptides, obtained before COVID-19 vaccination. The meaning of the sample's cell subset or site label: SARS-CoV-2 spike overlapping peptide pool stimulation. The DNA sequence is given as TGTGCCAGCAGTTTGTTTTATTGGGGGACTGAAGCTTTCTTT. Translated, this gives CASSLFYWGTEAFF.